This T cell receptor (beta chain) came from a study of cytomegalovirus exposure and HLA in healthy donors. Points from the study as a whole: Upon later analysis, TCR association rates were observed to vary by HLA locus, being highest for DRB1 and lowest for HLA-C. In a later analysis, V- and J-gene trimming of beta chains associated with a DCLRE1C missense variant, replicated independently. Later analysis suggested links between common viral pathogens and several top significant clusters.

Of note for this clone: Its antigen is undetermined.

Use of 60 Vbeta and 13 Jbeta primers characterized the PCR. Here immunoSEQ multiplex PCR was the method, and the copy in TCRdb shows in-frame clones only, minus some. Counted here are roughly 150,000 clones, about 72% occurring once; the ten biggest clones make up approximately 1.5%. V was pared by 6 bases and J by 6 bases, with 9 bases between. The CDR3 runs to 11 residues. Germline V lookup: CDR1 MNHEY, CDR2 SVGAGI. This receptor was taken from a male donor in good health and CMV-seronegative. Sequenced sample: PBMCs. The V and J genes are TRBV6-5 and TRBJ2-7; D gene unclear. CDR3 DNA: TGTGCCAGCAGATCCCTCGGCGAGCAGTACTTC. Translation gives CASRSLGEQYF.